The 32 T cell receptor beta chains in this list originate from one sample, sequenced in a study of T cells in Graves' hyperthyroidism and ophthalmopathy. RNA transcripts gave rise to amplified TCR beta CDR3 regions. HTBI primers were employed in a first-round RT-PCR of the TCR CDR3. TCRdb re-called the multiplex PCR reads through MiXCR, storing one row per CDR3 protein. Of around 420,000 distinct CDR3 sequences detected, around 16% appear once; the ten largest clones hold about 14%. Sequenced: blood. These receptors were collected from a young woman with Graves' hyperthyroidism.

This clonotype has ten or more counts. This chain joins TRBV5-1 and TRBJ2-2; possibly TRBD1 or TRBD2 for D (5 bases each). CDR1 SGHRS and CDR2 YFSETQ come from the germline V gene. With 5 bases removed from V and 0 bases from J, the gap between germline ends came to 14 bases. The CDR3 consists of 16 residues. The CDR3 bases are TGCGCCAGCAGGGCTGGGGGATCCCCGAACACCGGGGAGCTGTTTTTT. This gives the protein CASRAGGSPNTGELFF.

At least ten counts were recorded for this clonotype. The chain carries TRBV7-9 and TRBJ2-5, with TRBD1 matching over 12 bases. The CDR3 covers 15 residues. Germline V gives CDR1 SEHNR, CDR2 FQNEAQ (reference sequence). V gave up 5 bases and J gave up 5 bases; unmatched junction bases: 6. The CDR3, as DNA: TGTGCCAGCAGCCTTCCGGGACAGGGGGCCGAGACCCAGTACTTC. Its translation is CASSLPGQGAETQYF. Together with reference TRBV7-9 and TRBJ2-5, the CDR3 gives the full variable domain: DTGVSQNPRHKITKRGQNVTFRCDPISEHNRLYWYRQTLGQGPEFLTYFQNEAQLEKSRLLSDRFSAERPKGSFSTLEIQRTEQGDSAMYLCASSLPGQGAETQYFGPGTRLLVL.

CDR3 sequence reads: CASSLEGRQETQYF. CDR3 DNA sequence: TGCGCCAGCAGCTTGGAGGGCCGACAAGAGACCCAGTACTTC. The genes are TRBV5-1 and TRBJ2-5; the D is unclear. Germline CDR1 is SGHRS and CDR2 is YFSETQ. The V and J ends lost 0 bases and 2 bases respectively, with 8 bases between them. CDR3 size: 14 residues. The variable domain in full, completed from reference TRBV5-1 and TRBJ2-5, reads KAGVTQTPRYLIKTRGQQVTLSCSPISGHRSVSWYQQTPGQGLQFLFEYFSETQRNKGNFPGRFSGRQFSNSRSEMNVSTLELGDSALYLCASSLEGRQETQYFGPGTRLLVL.

This clonotype has ten or more counts. V gene TRBV12-3 or TRBV12-4 combines with J gene TRBJ1-2, with D perhaps TRBD1 (5 bases). The CDR3 spans 13 residues. V lost 5 bases and J lost 4, with 11 bases in between. For the CDR3, the DNA is TGTGCCAGCAGTCTTATTCAGGGCTATGGCTACACCTTC. Protein product: CASSLIQGYGYTF.

Ten or more counts support this clonotype. J is TRBJ2-7 and V is TRBV20-1; 10 nucleotides match TRBD1. The germline CDR1 and CDR2 sequences are DFQATT and SNEGSKA (reference sequence). Losses at the gene ends were 6 bases for V and 5 bases for J; bases not matched to a gene: 4. This CDR3 contains 12 residues. In DNA, the CDR3 is TGCAGTGCGCGGGACAGGGGCGACGAGCAGTACTTC. This codes for CSARDRGDEQYF.

This clonotype was observed a handful of times. The chain couples TRBV29-1 to TRBJ2-7, with 10 bases matching TRBD1. CDR1 and CDR2 from the germline V gene are SQVTM and ANQGSEA. V was clipped by 3 bases and J by 6 bases; unmatched bases: 5. The CDR3 extends over 13 amino acids. The CDR3 reads CSVDGTGAAEQYF. The DNA for the CDR3 is TGCAGCGTTGATGGGACAGGGGCCGCCGAGCAGTACTTC.

This clonotype appeared a few times. V usage is TRBV6-1 and J usage is TRBJ1-2, with 12 bases fitting TRBD1. Trimming cost V 5 bases and J 8 bases; bases outside gene matches: 18. Germline values: CDR1 MNHNS, CDR2 SASEGT. CDR3 size: 18 residues. CDR3 sequence reads: CASSSVGQGANEWYGYTF. The CDR3 bases are TGTGCCAGCAGTTCCGTGGGACAGGGGGCAAACGAGTGGTACGGCTACACCTTC.

CDR3 protein: CSARDSSGRSSYNEQFF. Here the CDR3 DNA reads TGCAGTGCTAGAGATTCTAGCGGACGGAGCTCCTACAATGAGCAGTTCTTC. The chain employs TRBV20-1 and TRBJ2-1; 7 positions match TRBD2. V lost 0 bases to trimming and J lost 0 bases; unmatched junction nucleotides: 8. Germline CDR1 is DFQATT and CDR2 is SNEGSKA (reference sequence). The CDR3 length is 17 residues.

In its sample, this clonotype was seen many times. The chain is built from TRBV27 and TRBJ2-1, with 9 bases identical to TRBD2. The CDR3 consists of 15 residues. In germline, CDR1 is MNHEY, CDR2 SMNVEV (reference sequence). With V trimmed by 3 bases and J by 5 bases, 5 bases remained unmatched. The CDR3 sequence is CASSFIAGDNNEQFF. CDR3 coding DNA: TGTGCCAGCAGTTTTATAGCGGGAGACAACAATGAGCAGTTCTTC.

This chain links TRBV20-1 with TRBJ1-1; 7 positions match TRBD1. V shed 6 bases, J shed 1 base, and the junction held 14 bases outside the gene matches. Germline V CDR1 and CDR2: DFQATT, SNEGSKA (reference sequence). The CDR3 totals 16 residues. The CDR3 nucleotides read TGCAGTGCCGGCACAGCGGGACAGATTAGGAACACTGAAGCTTTCTTT. Its translation is CSAGTAGQIRNTEAFF.

V and J are TRBV19 and TRBJ1-2; D gene ambiguous. V lost 3 bases, J lost 0 bases, and 11 bases lay in between. Looked up from germline, CDR1 is LNHDA and CDR2 is SQIVND (reference sequence). This CDR3 has 15 residues. The CDR3 here is CASSIIGSTNYGYTF. The CDR3 nucleotides read TGTGCCAGTAGTATCATCGGTAGCACTAACTATGGCTACACCTTC. Filled out from reference TRBV19 and TRBJ1-2, the complete variable domain reads DGGITQSPKYLFRKEGQNVTLSCEQNLNHDAMYWYRQDPGQGLRLIYYSQIVNDFQKGDIAEGYSVSREKKESFPLTVTSAQKNPTAFYLCASSIIGSTNYGYTFGSGTRLTVV.

This clonotype was seen more than once but under ten times. The V and J genes are TRBV12-3 or TRBV12-4 and TRBJ2-5, with 10 bases aligning to TRBD1. CDR3 length equals 16 residues. The V segment lost 6 bases and the J segment 4 bases; nucleotides outside the gene matches: 11. The CDR3 is CASSTGTGAPRETQYF. The CDR3 DNA sequence: TGTGCCAGCAGCACCGGGACAGGGGCACCAAGAGAGACCCAGTACTTC.

In this sample, this clonotype turned up many times. The gene calls are TRBV5-1 and TRBJ2-1, with D possibly matching TRBD2 (6 bases). Trimming took off 5 bases at V and 6 bases at J, with 18 bases between the two ends. CDR1 is SGHRS and CDR2 is YFSETQ in the germline V gene. The CDR3 contains 15 residues. CDR3 coding DNA: TGCGCCAGCAGGTATCCGGGACGGGGGTTCAATGAGCAGTTCTTC. It encodes CASRYPGRGFNEQFF.

This clonotype came up a few times. This may be a read error, as it is one base from a much larger clone. The chain employs TRBV7-2 and TRBJ1-1; D is ambiguous. The CDR3 has 15 residues. The V gene's germline CDR1 is SGHTA and CDR2 FQGNSA. With 0 bases removed from V and 1 base from J, the gap between germline ends came to 9 bases. The CDR3 is CASSLAHVGNTEAFF. In DNA form, the CDR3 reads TGTGCCAGCAGCTTAGCTCACGTGGGGAACACTGAAGCTTTCTTT.

In its sample, this clonotype was seen many times. The rearrangement uses TRBV6-1 and TRBJ2-6; no reliable D call. CDR1 and CDR2 from the germline V gene are MNHNS and SASEGT. Trimming shortened V by 7 bases and J by 0 bases, and 10 bases separated the two germline ends. The CDR3 is 15 residues long. This CDR3 is CASKSGASGANVLTF. The CDR3 DNA follows: TGTGCCAGCAAGAGTGGAGCCTCTGGGGCCAACGTCCTGACTTTC.

This clonotype came up a few times. V and J are TRBV20-1 and TRBJ1-1; D unclear. V lost 2 bases, J lost 4 bases, and 17 bases lay in between. Germline values: CDR1 DFQATT, CDR2 SNEGSKA (reference sequence). There are 15 residues in the CDR3. The CDR3 nucleotides are TGCAGTGCTAGAAAACCACTGGCATGGGGCACTGAAGCTTTCTTT. This gives the protein CSARKPLAWGTEAFF.

A remark on this clonotype: This could be a read error, since a much larger clone is one nucleotide away. This chain connects TRBV7-2 to TRBJ1-2; no definite D call. Per the germline V gene, CDR1 is SGHTA and CDR2 is FQGNSA. The CDR3 sequence is 14 residues long. CDR3 loop: CASGLLVSDYGYTF. The CDR3 DNA reads as TGTGCCAGCGGCTTATTAGTGTCGGACTATGGCTACACCTTC.

The chain employs TRBV13 and TRBJ1-4, with 7 bases matching TRBD1. Germline trimming cut 5 bases from V and 3 bases from J; bases unmatched to any gene: 3. This CDR3 spans 14 amino acids. Per germline, CDR1 PRHDT and CDR2 FYEKMQ (reference sequence). The CDR3 here is CASSIQGANEKLFF. CDR3 in DNA: TGTGCCAGCAGCATCCAGGGGGCTAATGAAAAACTGTTTTTT.

The V and J genes are TRBV5-1 and TRBJ2-1; 8 bases line up with TRBD1. Germline V gene sequence: CDR1 SGHRS, CDR2 YFSETQ. V lost 4 bases and J lost 4; bases outside the gene matches: 10. This CDR3 region has 16 residues. The CDR3 nucleotides read TGCGCCAGCAGCGACCGGACAGGGACCTTATACAATGAGCAGTTCTTC. Translating it yields CASSDRTGTLYNEQFF.

This clonotype was observed at least ten times. The V and J genes are TRBV11-3 and TRBJ2-3; the D is unclear. There are 14 residues in the CDR3. Germline V lookup: CDR1 SGHNT, CDR2 YENEEA. V lost 5 bases and J 2 bases, leaving 11 bases between the germline ends. This CDR3 is CASSIAGYTDTQYF. The DNA of the CDR3 is TGTGCCAGCAGCATTGCCGGGTACACAGATACGCAGTATTTT.

This chain uses TRBV29-1 with TRBJ2-5; TRBD1 matches at 8 bases. Germline V gene data show CDR1 as SQVTM and CDR2 as ANQGSEA. V lost 3 bases and J lost 9; bases outside the gene matches: 12. The CDR3 loop spans 14 amino acids. The DNA for the CDR3 is TGCAGCGTTGATTATGCAGGGGGCTCTGAGGCCCAGTACTTC. It yields the protein CSVDYAGGSEAQYF.

This clonotype was observed a few times. The chain recombines TRBV2 with TRBJ2-3, with a tentative D call TRBD2 (5 bases). There are 15 residues in the CDR3. The V gene lost 1 base and the J gene lost 1 base, with 9 bases spanning the gap. CDR1 SNHLY and CDR2 FYNNEI come from the germline V gene. CDR3 protein: CASSEGRWGTDTQYF. The CDR3 nucleotides are TGTGCCAGCAGTGAAGGGAGGTGGGGCACAGATACGCAGTATTTT.

The chain is built from TRBV12-3 or TRBV12-4 and TRBJ2-7; no clear D. The CDR3 is 11 residues long. V was cut by 6 bases and J by 8 bases, with 11 bases left in between. The CDR3: CASSLGDKQYF. The DNA of the CDR3 is TGTGCCAGCAGCCTCGGAGACAAGCAGTACTTC.

This clonotype was seen a handful of times. The CDR3 sequence: CASSLTGQKVQETQYF. The DNA for the CDR3 is TGTGCCAGCAGCTTAACGGGACAGAAGGTCCAAGAGACCCAGTACTTC. This chain links TRBV5-8 with TRBJ2-5; 7 bases line up with TRBD1. V gave up 2 bases and J gave up 1 base; unmatched junction bases: 8. The CDR3 has 16 residues. Germline CDR1 reads SGHTS; CDR2 reads YDEGEE.

In its sample, this clonotype was seen many times. V usage is TRBV7-3 and J usage is TRBJ2-1; 9 positions agree with TRBD2. This CDR3 is 17 amino acids long. V was clipped by 5 bases and J by 6 bases; unmatched bases: 14. The germline V gene encodes CDR1 SGHTA and CDR2 FQGTGA. The CDR3 loop reads CASSPKGPGLAGNEQFF. The CDR3 bases are TGTGCCAGCAGCCCTAAAGGACCGGGACTAGCAGGCAATGAGCAGTTCTTC. Supplemented by reference TRBV7-3 and TRBJ2-1, the full variable domain reads GAGVSQTPSNKVTEKGKYVELRCDPISGHTALYWYRQSLGQGPEFLIYFQGTGAADDSGLPNDRFFAVRPEGSVSTLKIQRTERGDSAVYLCASSPKGPGLAGNEQFFGPGTRLTVL.

At least ten counts were recorded for this clonotype. The rearrangement links TRBV7-3 to TRBJ2-1; 8 bases line up with TRBD2. Germline V gene data show CDR1 as SGHTA and CDR2 as FQGTGA. Unmatched junction bases numbered 17, after V lost 6 bases and J lost 7 bases. The CDR3 loop spans 17 amino acids. The CDR3 DNA reads as TGTGCCAGCAGTCCCCGGTGGGCGGGAGGTGGAAAAAATGAGCAGTTCTTC. This gives the protein CASSPRWAGGGKNEQFF.

This clonotype was observed many times. This rearrangement joins TRBV6-6 to TRBJ1-5; no clear D gene. Per the germline V gene, CDR1 is MNHNY and CDR2 is SVGAGI (reference sequence). This CDR3 is built from 15 residues. The V gene lost 2 bases and the J gene lost 0 bases, with 8 bases spanning the gap. This CDR3 reads CASSYDRSSNQPQHF. The CDR3 nucleotides are TGTGCCAGCAGTTACGATCGGTCTAGCAATCAGCCCCAGCATTTT.

This clonotype has just a few counts. This chain links TRBV7-9 with TRBJ1-5; 8 nucleotides line up with TRBD1. The CDR3 is 16 residues long. The J segment lost 3 bases and the V segment lost 5 bases, leaving 9 bases of the junction unmatched. Germline V gives CDR1 SEHNR, CDR2 FQNEAQ (reference sequence). CDR3 sequence (DNA): TGTGCCAGCAGCCCTTCCGGGACAGGAGACAATCAGCCCCAGCATTTT. Translated: CASSPSGTGDNQPQHF.

This clonotype was detected ten times or more. V gene TRBV11-2 combines with J gene TRBJ2-3; 10 bases agree with TRBD2. Germline V gene sequence: CDR1 SGHAT, CDR2 FQNNGV. Unmatched junction bases numbered 6, after V lost 4 bases and J lost 5 bases. CDR3 length: 15 residues. The CDR3 nucleotides read TGTGCCAGCAGCTCCGAGCGGGGGGGCGTAGATACGCAGTATTTT. Translated, it gives CASSSERGGVDTQYF.

Only a few counts were recorded for this clonotype. The J gene is TRBJ2-1, the V gene TRBV20-1, with TRBD2 matching 11 bases. Germline V CDR1 and CDR2: DFQATT, SNEGSKA (reference sequence). Losses at the gene ends were 3 bases for V and 2 bases for J; bases not matched to a gene: 15. This CDR3 has 19 amino acids. The DNA for the CDR3 is TGCAGTGCTAGTCAGAGGCGATTAACTAGCGGGGGTCCCTACAATGAGCAGTTCTTC. Its translation: CSASQRRLTSGGPYNEQFF.

The table lists this clonotype with many counts. The gene calls are TRBV7-3 and TRBJ2-3; possible D gene TRBD2, 5 bases. The CDR3 length is 16 residues. The V and J ends lost 2 bases and 1 base respectively, with 13 bases between them. From germline, CDR1 is SGHTA and CDR2 FQGTGA. The CDR3 DNA reads TGTGCCAGCAGCTTAGGGAGCAGGCTTGGCACAGATACGCAGTATTTT. It codes for CASSLGSRLGTDTQYF.

The table lists this clonotype with many counts. V gene TRBV28 combines with J gene TRBJ1-3; D unclear. The CDR3 runs 15 residues. Deletions cut 3 bases from V and 4 bases from J, with 13 bases between. Per the germline V gene, CDR1 is MDHEN and CDR2 is SYDVKM. The CDR3 DNA sequence: TGTGCCAGCAGTTTGATATCGGGAACCGGAAACACCATATATTTT. Its translation: CASSLISGTGNTIYF.